The T cell receptor beta chain under discussion was sequenced for a study of T cells in Graves' hyperthyroidism and ophthalmopathy. Study details: Before treatment of any kind, peripheral blood was taken at initial diagnosis.

With V trimmed by 4 bases and J by 4 bases, 4 bases remained unmatched. Germline V gives CDR1 SQVTM, CDR2 ANQGSEA. The CDR3 consists of 16 residues. Study-wide results and limits: Blood samples included most of the expanded thyroid clonotypes exceeding 0.001. The model predicted ophthalmopathy a median around 6.5 months before onset.

Notes on this clonotype: The antigen is not known.

Orbital computed tomography, thyroid ultrasound, serum thyroxine and TRAb, and clinical symptoms together informed the diagnoses. RNA transcripts yielded amplified TCR beta CDR3 regions. When the TCR CDR3 underwent first-round RT-PCR, the HTBI primer set was used. TCRdb re-called the multiplex PCR reads with MiXCR, one entry per CDR3 protein. The sample shows about 560,000 distinct CDR3 sequences, roughly 17% of them seen only once. The sequence was obtained from a woman younger than 35 with Graves' hyperthyroidism. The specimen sequenced was blood. The genes are TRBV29-1 and TRBJ2-1; 16 positions match TRBD2. CDR3 sequence reads: CSVVGTSGREYNEQFF. CDR3 bases: TGCAGCGTTGTCGGGACTAGCGGGAGGGAATACAATGAGCAGTTCTTC.